The clone carrying this T cell receptor beta chain showed up many times. Antigen specificity is unknown. These data originate in a study of response to subunit inactivated influenza vaccine. Study results and limitations: Authors suggested that a seasonal influenza vaccination recruits few new T cells each time.

TCRdb independently ran MiXCR on the RT-PCR reads; one entry per CDR3 protein. The table records about 480,000 distinct CDR3 sequences, about an eighth of them present only once. Between the trimmed V and J ends, which lost 5 bases and 6 bases, there was a span of 14 bases. CDR1 and CDR2 from the germline V gene are SGHAT and FQNNGV. This CDR3 has 13 residues. This specimen consisted of PBMCs from blood, obtained more than 35 days after vaccination. The TCR comes from a man in his forties or fifties who received an inactivated influenza vaccine. V is TRBV11-2 and J is TRBJ2-7; D remains unclear. CDR3 amino acids: CASSPRHFSEQYF. The CDR3 bases are TGTGCCAGCAGCCCGCGACATTTCTCCGAGCAGTACTTC.